This T cell receptor beta chain was captured by sequencing in a study of cytomegalovirus exposure and HLA in healthy donors. General study points: Among TCR sequences, most were rare, though some public TCRs appeared in many donors. Researchers reported in a later analysis that common viral pathogens appeared linked to several top clusters.

The PCR made use of 60 Vbeta and 13 Jbeta primers. Clones were read by immunoSEQ multiplex PCR, and TCRdb kept only the in-frame ones, dropping some. The repertoire includes roughly 120,000 clones, less than 90% of them detected once, and more than 0.2% sits in the top ten. Remarks on this clone: Its antigen is still unknown.

This CDR3 region has 15 residues. Trimming cost V 4 bases and J 2 bases, with 12 bases left between them. Germline CDR1 is SGHRS and CDR2 is YFSETQ. This TCR was sampled from a man in his fifties or sixties in good health and CMV-seronegative. V and J are TRBV5-1 and TRBJ1-4; a weak D match, TRBD1 (6 bases). Sequenced input: PBMCs. CDR3 loop: CASSPQTGTNEKLFF. The CDR3 coding sequence is TGCGCCAGCAGCCCTCAGACAGGCACTAATGAAAAACTGTTTTTT.